This T cell receptor beta chain stems from a study of a mutant IDH1 vaccine in newly diagnosed glioma. Study context: Treated patients showed a male proportion of approximately 62%, a female proportion of around 40%, and a mean age of around 40 years.

The assay was immunoSEQ multiplex PCR, and TCRdb's table has in-frame clones only and misses some. The sample holds about 55,000 clones, more than 75% seen once. As concerns this clone: The antigen remains undetermined.

Time point: week 47, end of study. One vaccine dose held 300 ug of mutant IDH1 20-mer peptide and came with topical imiquimod. The receptor was derived from a woman aged 40-49 years with glioma. Some clones in this sample may be carry-over from other donors' samples. Sequenced material: PBMCs, taken from a glioma patient whose treatment included an IDH1 peptide vaccine.

CDR3 sequence (DNA): TGTGCCTGGAGTCCGGGCGCCTACGAGCAGTACTTC. The encoded protein is CAWSPGAYEQYF. V gene TRBV30 combines with J gene TRBJ2-7; D gene unclear. CDR1 and CDR2 (germline): GTSNPN, SVGIG (reference sequence). V lost 2 bases, J lost 2 bases, and 7 bases lay in between. CDR3 size: 12 residues.